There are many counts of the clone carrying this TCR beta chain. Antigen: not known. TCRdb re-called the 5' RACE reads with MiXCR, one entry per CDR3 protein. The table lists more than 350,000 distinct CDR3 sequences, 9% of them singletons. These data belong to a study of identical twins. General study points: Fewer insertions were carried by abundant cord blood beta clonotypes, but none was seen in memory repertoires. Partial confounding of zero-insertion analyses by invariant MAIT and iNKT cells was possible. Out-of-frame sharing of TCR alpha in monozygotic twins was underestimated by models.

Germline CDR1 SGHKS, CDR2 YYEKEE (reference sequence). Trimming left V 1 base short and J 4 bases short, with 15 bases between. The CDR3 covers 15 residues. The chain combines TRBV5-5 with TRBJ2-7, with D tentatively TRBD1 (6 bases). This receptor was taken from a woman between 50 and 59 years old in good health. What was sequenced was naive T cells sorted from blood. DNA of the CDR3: TGTGCCAGCAGCTTGTTCCGGGACATAGCTTACGAGCAGTACGTC. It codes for CASSLFRDIAYEQYV.